These 29 T cell receptor beta chains came from one sample sequenced in a study of T cells in Graves' hyperthyroidism and ophthalmopathy. Researchers amplified the TCR beta CDR3 regions from RNA transcripts. HTBI primers were the set used in a first-round RT-PCR of the TCR CDR3. MiXCR, applied by TCRdb to the multiplex PCR reads, yields one record per CDR3 protein. The table has hundreds of thousands of distinct CDR3 sequences, 13% to 15% seen once. Sequencing was performed on blood. These receptors were obtained from a woman aged 18 to 35 with Graves' hyperthyroidism.

The rearrangement links TRBV19 to TRBJ2-6; TRBD2 might be the D (5 bases). Trimming shortened V by 1 base and J by 4 bases, and 8 bases separated the two germline ends. The V gene's germline CDR1 is LNHDA and CDR2 SQIVND (reference sequence). This CDR3 comprises 15 residues. The CDR3 DNA is TGTGCCAGTAGTATAGGGACTTTGGGGGCCAACGTCCTGACTTTC. The encoded protein is CASSIGTLGANVLTF.

This clonotype was observed many times. The rearrangement joins TRBV30 to TRBJ1-2, with D possibly being TRBD1 (5 bases). Germline values: CDR1 GTSNPN, CDR2 SVGIG (reference sequence). Trimming pared 4 bases from V and 5 bases from J, leaving 17 bases between. The CDR3 runs to 14 residues. The CDR3 region has the DNA TGTGCCTGGAATCATCCACAGGAGCGGTATGGCTACACCTTC. Translating it yields CAWNHPQERYGYTF.

In this sample, this clonotype turned up once. V and J are TRBV9 and TRBJ2-3; 10 bases agree with TRBD1. This CDR3 has 17 residues. V shed 4 bases and J 9 bases; nucleotides not matched to a gene: 17. Germline V gene lookup returns CDR1 SGDLS and CDR2 YYNGEE. The CDR3 protein is CASSTQGQGLLRETQYF. The CDR3 coding sequence is TGTGCCAGCAGCACCCAGGGACAGGGGTTGCTTCGCGAGACGCAGTATTTT.

The sample holds many counts of this clonotype. This rearrangement joins TRBV10-1 to TRBJ2-2, with D perhaps being TRBD1 or TRBD2 (5 bases each). This CDR3 has 19 amino acids. V lost 1 base to trimming and J lost 4 bases, with 22 bases between them. Germline values: CDR1 WNHNN, CDR2 SYGVQD (reference sequence). The CDR3: CASSEFSSEGRMGTGELFF. DNA of the CDR3: TGCGCCAGCAGTGAGTTTTCGTCCGAGGGGCGGATGGGCACCGGGGAGCTGTTTTTT.

The V call is TRBV4-1, the J call TRBJ2-1; TRBD1 matches 8 bases. The CDR3 runs 17 residues. V trimming: 2 bases; J trimming: 13 bases; junction bases outside the gene matches: 19. CDR1 is MGHRA and CDR2 is YSYEKL in the germline V gene. The CDR3 spells CASSQNEGAGGSGTQFF. Written as DNA, the CDR3 is TGCGCCAGCAGCCAAAATGAAGGGGCAGGGGGCTCGGGGACCCAGTTCTTC.

This clonotype was counted only a few times. The chain uses TRBV24-1 and TRBJ2-1; tentatively, D is TRBD1 or TRBD2 (5 bases each). V lost 3 bases, J lost 0 bases, and 8 bases lay in between. The CDR3 has 15 residues. CDR1 and CDR2 from the germline V gene are KGHDR and SFDVKD. This CDR3 reads CATSDVGASYNEQFF. CDR3 nucleotides: TGTGCCACCAGTGATGTCGGGGCCTCCTACAATGAGCAGTTCTTC.

The J gene is TRBJ1-5, the V gene TRBV30, with D perhaps TRBD1 (6 bases). The CDR3 is 18 amino acids. The germline V gene has CDR1 GTSNPN and CDR2 SVGIG (reference sequence). Trimming took off 0 bases at V and 0 bases at J, with 18 bases between the two ends. CDR3 sequence reads: CAWSVDDGRGYSNQPQHF. The DNA for the CDR3 is TGTGCCTGGAGTGTTGATGATGGCAGGGGTTATAGCAATCAGCCCCAGCATTTT.

This clonotype was detected ten times or more. The chain links TRBV10-1 to TRBJ2-2; 9 nucleotides line up with TRBD2. Germline V gives CDR1 WNHNN, CDR2 SYGVQD (reference sequence). The CDR3 is made up of 17 amino acids. V dropped 2 bases and J dropped 5; count of bases not matched to a gene: 9. The DNA for the CDR3 is TGCGCCAGCAGTGAGACTAGCGGGCCTGAGAGGACCGGGGAGCTGTTTTTT. Amino acid sequence: CASSETSGPERTGELFF.

This clonotype has at least ten counts. The V and J genes are TRBV7-6 and TRBJ2-7; either TRBD1 or TRBD2 may supply D (5 bases each). Germline V gene data show CDR1 as SGHVS and CDR2 as FNYEAQ. The CDR3 is 14 amino acids. V was clipped by 5 bases and J by 7 bases, with 18 bases between them. The DNA for the CDR3 is TGTGCCAGCAGCCCCCCTGGGGGTCTACGGGAGCAGTACTTC. It yields the protein CASSPPGGLREQYF. Variable domain in full (rest from reference TRBV7-6 and TRBJ2-7): GAGVSQSPRYKVTKRGQDVALRCDPISGHVSLYWYRQALGQGPEFLTYFNYEAQQDKSGLPNDRFSAERPEGSISTLTIQRTEQRDSAMYRCASSPPGGLREQYFGPGTRLTVT.

This clonotype was recorded at least ten times. The rearrangement links TRBV27 to TRBJ1-2, with 7 bases that match TRBD1. With V trimmed by 8 bases and J by 7 bases, 13 bases remained unmatched. Looked up from germline, CDR1 is MNHEY and CDR2 is SMNVEV (reference sequence). The CDR3 runs to 14 residues. The CDR3 reads CASPSSDREGGYTF. The CDR3 bases are TGTGCCAGCCCTTCCAGCGACAGGGAGGGTGGCTACACCTTC.

This clonotype was counted at least ten times. The V gene is TRBV24-1, the J gene TRBJ2-3; 13 nucleotides line up with TRBD2. The V gene end was trimmed by 3 bases and the J gene end by 3 bases; junction bases not matched to a gene: 5. There are 17 residues in the CDR3. The germline V gene encodes CDR1 KGHDR and CDR2 SFDVKD. The CDR3 DNA follows: TGTGCCACCAGTGATCACACTAGCGGGAGGGCAACAGATACGCAGTATTTT. This codes for CATSDHTSGRATDTQYF.

This clonotype was picked up many times. This chain connects TRBV28 to TRBJ2-1; D perhaps matches TRBD1 (6 bases). The ends were cut back, 7 bases at V and 3 bases at J, with 13 bases in the middle. CDR3 size: 14 residues. Germline V gives CDR1 MDHEN, CDR2 SYDVKM. In DNA, the CDR3 is TGTGCCAGCACCTACGGGGACAACTACAATGAGCAGTTCTTC. It translates to CASTYGDNYNEQFF. The full variable domain, rest sourced from reference TRBV28 and TRBJ2-1, is DVKVTQSSRYLVKRTGEKVFLECVQDMDHENMFWYRQDPGLGLRLIYFSYDVKMKEKGDIPEGYSVSREKKERFSLILESASTNQTSMYLCASTYGDNYNEQFFGPGTRLTVL.

This clonotype was counted a few times. The V and J genes are TRBV13 and TRBJ1-1, with D possibly being TRBD1 (6 bases). V gave up 5 bases and J gave up 2 bases, with 12 bases separating them. CDR3 length equals 14 residues. Germline V gives CDR1 PRHDT, CDR2 FYEKMQ (reference sequence). CDR3 coding DNA: TGTGCCAGCAGCACCGGACAGCTCAACACTGAAGCTTTCTTT. It encodes CASSTGQLNTEAFF.

This clonotype has just a few counts. The chain carries TRBV7-9 and TRBJ1-1, with D possibly being TRBD1 (5 bases). Germline lookup yields CDR1 SEHNR and CDR2 FQNEAQ (reference sequence). The CDR3 is 14 residues long. Trimming stripped 5 bases from V and 3 bases from J, with 13 bases between. CDR3 bases: TGTGCCAGCAGCCCCCGGGGCAAGGACACTGAAGCTTTCTTT. It codes for CASSPRGKDTEAFF.

The sample holds a few counts of this clonotype. The V and J genes are TRBV18 and TRBJ2-3; D perhaps matches TRBD1 (5 bases). Looked up from germline, CDR1 is KGHSH and CDR2 is LQKENI. The CDR3 contains 16 residues. Trimming took off 6 bases at V and 4 bases at J, with 20 bases between the two ends. The CDR3 reads CASSSGRSPGPDTQYF. CDR3 coding DNA: TGTGCCAGCTCCTCGGGCCGGTCCCCAGGGCCAGATACGCAGTATTTT.

This clonotype has at least ten counts. V gene TRBV10-3 combines with J gene TRBJ2-7, with 9 bases fitting TRBD1. The ends lost 6 bases at V and 3 bases at J; junction bases unmatched: 3. The germline V gene has CDR1 ENHRY and CDR2 SYGVKD. The CDR3 runs to 13 residues. In DNA, the CDR3 is TGTGCCATCAGAGGGACAGGGCTCTACGAGCAGTACTTC. Its translation is CAIRGTGLYEQYF.

This clonotype has at least ten counts. The chain recombines TRBV12-3 or TRBV12-4 with TRBJ2-7; D not certain. V lost 4 bases and J 9 bases, leaving 13 bases between the germline ends. The CDR3 consists of 12 residues. CDR3 sequence reads: CASSSPGPSQYF. CDR3 bases: TGTGCCAGCAGTTCTCCGGGCCCCTCGCAGTACTTC.

A few counts support this clonotype. The chain carries TRBV9 and TRBJ2-5; D gene unclear. The CDR3 sequence is 13 residues long. Trimming left V 0 bases short and J 3 bases short, with 6 bases between. CDR1 is SGDLS, CDR2 YYNGEE, per germline. In DNA form, the CDR3 reads TGTGCCAGCAGCGTAGAGGGCGAAGAGACCCAGTACTTC. Translating it yields CASSVEGEETQYF. The whole variable domain, filled in from reference TRBV9 and TRBJ2-5, reads DSGVTQTPKHLITATGQRVTLRCSPRSGDLSVYWYQQSLDQGLQFLIQYYNGEERAKGNILERFSAQQFPDLHSELNLSSLELGDSALYFCASSVEGEETQYFGPGTRLLVL.

This clonotype was detected many times. The chain links TRBV30 to TRBJ2-3; perhaps D is TRBD1 or TRBD2 (6 bases each). Germline CDR1 and CDR2: GTSNPN and SVGIG (reference sequence). The ends were cut back, 2 bases at V and 3 bases at J, with 15 bases in the middle. There are 15 residues in the CDR3. CDR3 sequence: CAWSKRRGATDTQYF. CDR3 sequence (DNA): TGTGCCTGGAGTAAGAGGAGGGGGGCAACAGATACGCAGTATTTT.

At least ten counts were recorded for this clonotype. V and J are TRBV2 and TRBJ1-1; D might be TRBD1 (5 bases). CDR1 SNHLY and CDR2 FYNNEI come from the germline V gene. CDR3 length equals 16 residues. V gave up 1 base and J gave up 1 base, with 13 bases separating them. This CDR3 reads CASSEVWSGGNTEAFF. The CDR3 DNA follows: TGTGCCAGCAGTGAAGTGTGGTCTGGGGGGAACACTGAAGCTTTCTTT.

Comments on this clonotype: One end of the junction is discordant with germline, which a read error may explain. This chain joins TRBV28 and TRBJ1-2; D uncertain. This CDR3 comprises 13 residues. Germline assignment: CDR1 MDHEN and CDR2 SYDVKM. Here the CDR3 DNA reads TGTGCCAGCAGTTTCCAAGGGAACTATGGCCACACCTTC. Translating gives CASSFQGNYGHTF.

This clonotype was detected many times. The gene calls are TRBV24-1 and TRBJ2-1, with 9 bases aligning to TRBD1. The V segment lost 9 bases and the J segment 8 bases; nucleotides outside the gene matches: 13. In germline, CDR1 is KGHDR, CDR2 SFDVKD. This CDR3 is built from 15 residues. CDR3 in amino acids: CATSNGDRELYEQFF. For the CDR3, the DNA is TGTGCCACCTCGAATGGGGACAGGGAGTTGTATGAGCAGTTCTTC.

This clonotype was seen once. The rearrangement joins TRBV5-1 to TRBJ2-7; TRBD1 is a possible D gene (6 bases). V dropped 7 bases and J dropped 1 base, with 12 bases sitting between them. The CDR3 consists of 13 residues. Germline V CDR1 and CDR2: SGHRS, YFSETQ. Written as DNA, the CDR3 is TGCGCCAGCGCCGAAGGGGGTTCCTACGAGCAGTACTTC. Protein: CASAEGGSYEQYF. The complete variable domain, with remaining parts taken from reference TRBV5-1 and TRBJ2-7, reads KAGVTQTPRYLIKTRGQQVTLSCSPISGHRSVSWYQQTPGQGLQFLFEYFSETQRNKGNFPGRFSGRQFSNSRSEMNVSTLELGDSALYLCASAEGGSYEQYFGPGTRLTVT.

This clonotype was observed a handful of times. This sequence joins TRBV3-1 and TRBJ2-1; tentative D call: TRBD2 (5 bases). The CDR3 consists of 17 residues. The V end lost 4 bases, the J end lost 4 bases, and 20 bases lay between the germline ends. CDR1 and CDR2 from the germline V gene are LGHDT and YNNKEL (reference sequence). The CDR3 DNA follows: TGTGCCAGCAGCCTCGGGCCCCCGGGATCGTCATACAATGAGCAGTTCTTC. It translates to CASSLGPPGSSYNEQFF.

The chain has TRBV7-9 and TRBJ2-1, with 10 bases matching TRBD1. V dropped 4 bases and J dropped 4; count of bases not matched to a gene: 16. CDR1 SEHNR and CDR2 FQNEAQ come from the germline V gene (reference sequence). The CDR3 loop spans 19 amino acids. CDR3 DNA sequence: TGTGCCAGCAGCTCCCCGACAGGGGGCTTTGCGGGGGCATACAATGAGCAGTTCTTC. Translating it yields CASSSPTGGFAGAYNEQFF.

This clonotype was seen ten or more times. The rearrangement joins TRBV11-2 to TRBJ2-3; tentatively, D is TRBD1 or TRBD2 (5 bases each). CDR3 length: 14 residues. CDR1 and CDR2 (germline): SGHAT, FQNNGV. The V end lost 7 bases, the J end lost 6 bases, and 17 bases lay between the germline ends. The CDR3 loop reads CASTIGTVGDTQYF. The CDR3 DNA sequence: TGTGCCAGCACCATCGGGACGGTCGGGGATACGCAGTATTTT.

The chain employs TRBV6-5 and TRBJ2-1; 7 positions match TRBD2. With 0 bases clipped from V and 3 bases from J, the junction kept 11 bases outside the gene matches. CDR3 length equals 18 residues. Per germline, CDR1 MNHEY and CDR2 SVGAGI. The CDR3 region is CASSYSFPWGGGYNEQFF. The DNA for the CDR3 is TGTGCCAGCAGTTACTCTTTCCCATGGGGGGGTGGCTACAATGAGCAGTTCTTC.

This clonotype was found a few times. The CDR3 nucleotides read TGTGCCAGCAGTGAATACGGAGGGAATGAGCAGTTCTTC. The encoded protein is CASSEYGGNEQFF. This chain joins TRBV25-1 and TRBJ2-1; D perhaps matches TRBD2 (6 bases). The CDR3 has 13 amino acids. From germline, CDR1 is MGHDK and CDR2 SYGVNS. V was trimmed by 0 bases and J by 7 bases, leaving 7 bases between them.

The rearrangement joins TRBV20-1 to TRBJ2-4; D might be TRBD2 (5 bases). The J call is uncertain, as TRBJ2-1 better fits the DNA end. The CDR3 has 11 residues. Germline CDR1 is DFQATT and CDR2 is SNEGSKA (reference sequence). The CDR3 here is CSAILGSYQFF. DNA of the CDR3: TGCAGTGCCATACTAGGTAGCTATCAGTTCTTC.